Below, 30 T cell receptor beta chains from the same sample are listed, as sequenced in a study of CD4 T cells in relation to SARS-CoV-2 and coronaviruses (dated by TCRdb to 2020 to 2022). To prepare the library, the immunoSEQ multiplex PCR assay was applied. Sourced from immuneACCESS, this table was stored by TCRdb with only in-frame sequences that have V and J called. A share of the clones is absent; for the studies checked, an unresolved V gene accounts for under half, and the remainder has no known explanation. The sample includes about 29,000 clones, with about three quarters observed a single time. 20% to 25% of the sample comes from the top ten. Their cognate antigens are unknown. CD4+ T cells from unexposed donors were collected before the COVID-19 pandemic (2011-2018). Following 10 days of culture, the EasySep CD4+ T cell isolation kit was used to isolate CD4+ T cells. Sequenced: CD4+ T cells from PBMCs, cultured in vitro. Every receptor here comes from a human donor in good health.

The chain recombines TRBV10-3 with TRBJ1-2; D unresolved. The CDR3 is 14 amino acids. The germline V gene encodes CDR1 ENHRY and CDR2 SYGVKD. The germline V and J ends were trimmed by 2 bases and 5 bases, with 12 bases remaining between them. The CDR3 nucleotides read TGTGCCATCAGTGAGGGTAGGGAGGGATATGGCTACACCTTC. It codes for CAISEGREGYGYTF.

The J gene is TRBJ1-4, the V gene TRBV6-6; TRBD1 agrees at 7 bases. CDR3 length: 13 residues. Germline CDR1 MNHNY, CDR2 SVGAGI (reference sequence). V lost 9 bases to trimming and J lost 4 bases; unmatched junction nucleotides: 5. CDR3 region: CASLGGGNEKLFF. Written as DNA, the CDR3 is TGTGCCAGTTTAGGGGGCGGTAATGAAAAACTGTTTTTT.

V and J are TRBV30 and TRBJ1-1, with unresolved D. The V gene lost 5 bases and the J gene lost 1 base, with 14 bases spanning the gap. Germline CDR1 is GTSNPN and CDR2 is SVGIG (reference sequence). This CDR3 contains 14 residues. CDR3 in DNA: TGTGCCTGGGAACGGAGGGAGACGAACACTGAAGCTTTCTTT. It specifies CAWERRETNTEAFF.

CDR3 in amino acids: CASSQSSGTYTYEQYF. The DNA of the CDR3 is TGCGCCAGCAGCCAGAGCTCCGGGACTTATACCTACGAGCAGTACTTC. The V gene is TRBV4-3, the J gene TRBJ2-7; maybe TRBD2 (6 bases). V was pared by 3 bases and J by 2 bases, with 17 bases between. Germline V gene sequence: CDR1 LGHNA, CDR2 YSLEER. The CDR3 has 16 amino acids.

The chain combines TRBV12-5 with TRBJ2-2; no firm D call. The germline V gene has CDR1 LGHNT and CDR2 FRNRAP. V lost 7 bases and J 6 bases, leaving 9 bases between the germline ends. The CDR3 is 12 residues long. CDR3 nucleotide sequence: TGTGCTAGTGCCCGACCCTCCGGGGAGCTGTTTTTT. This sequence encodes CASARPSGELFF. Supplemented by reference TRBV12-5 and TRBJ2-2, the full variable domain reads DARVTQTPRHKVTEMGQEVTMRCQPILGHNTVFWYRQTMMQGLELLAYFRNRAPLDDSGMPKDRFSAEMPDATLATLKIQPSEPRDSAVYFCASARPSGELFFGEGSRLTVL.

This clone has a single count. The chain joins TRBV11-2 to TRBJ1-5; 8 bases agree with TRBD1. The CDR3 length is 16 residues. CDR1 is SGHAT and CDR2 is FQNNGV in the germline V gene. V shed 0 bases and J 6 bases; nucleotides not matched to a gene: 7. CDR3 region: CASSLEGTGLGQPQHF. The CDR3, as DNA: TGTGCCAGCAGCTTAGAAGGGACAGGCTTAGGTCAGCCCCAGCATTTT.

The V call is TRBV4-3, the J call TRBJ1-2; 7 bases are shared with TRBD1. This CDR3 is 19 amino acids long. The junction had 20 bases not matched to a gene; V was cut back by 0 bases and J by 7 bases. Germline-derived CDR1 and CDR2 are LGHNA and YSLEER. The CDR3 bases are TGCGCCAGCAGCCAAGATAGGGGACAGTTTTACCTCTCGCCATCTGGCTACACCTTC. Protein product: CASSQDRGQFYLSPSGYTF.

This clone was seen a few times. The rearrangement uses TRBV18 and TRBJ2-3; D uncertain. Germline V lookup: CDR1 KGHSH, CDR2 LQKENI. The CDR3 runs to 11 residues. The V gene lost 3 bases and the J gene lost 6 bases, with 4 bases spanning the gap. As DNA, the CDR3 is TGTGCCAGCTCACCGTGGGATACGCAGTATTTT. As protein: CASSPWDTQYF.

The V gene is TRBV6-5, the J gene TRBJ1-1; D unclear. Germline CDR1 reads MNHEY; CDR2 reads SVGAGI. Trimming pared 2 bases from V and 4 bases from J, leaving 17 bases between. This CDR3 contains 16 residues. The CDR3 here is CASSYELGRVSTEAFF. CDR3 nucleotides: TGTGCCAGCAGTTACGAGCTCGGACGTGTGTCCACTGAAGCTTTCTTT.

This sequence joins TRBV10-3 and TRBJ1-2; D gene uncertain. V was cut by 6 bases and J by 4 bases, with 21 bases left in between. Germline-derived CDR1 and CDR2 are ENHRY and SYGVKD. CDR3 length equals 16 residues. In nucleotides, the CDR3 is TGTGCCATCAGCGTCAGAGAAAAAGGGTACGGCTATGGCTACACCTTC. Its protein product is CAISVREKGYGYGYTF.

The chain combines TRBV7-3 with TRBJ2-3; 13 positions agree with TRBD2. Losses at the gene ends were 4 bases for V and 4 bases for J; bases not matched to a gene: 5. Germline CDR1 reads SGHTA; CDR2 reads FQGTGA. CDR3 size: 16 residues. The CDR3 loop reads CASSSRLAGGPDTQYF. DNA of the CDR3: TGTGCCAGCAGCTCCCGACTAGCGGGAGGCCCAGATACGCAGTATTTT.

The CDR3 sequence is CASSPPNRGYGYTF. The CDR3 DNA follows: TGTGCCAGCTCACCACCGAACAGGGGTTATGGCTACACCTTC. The gene calls are TRBV18 and TRBJ1-2, with 7 bases that match TRBD1. Germline CDR1 KGHSH, CDR2 LQKENI. The J segment lost 5 bases and the V segment lost 0 bases, leaving 3 bases of the junction unmatched. The CDR3 has 14 residues.

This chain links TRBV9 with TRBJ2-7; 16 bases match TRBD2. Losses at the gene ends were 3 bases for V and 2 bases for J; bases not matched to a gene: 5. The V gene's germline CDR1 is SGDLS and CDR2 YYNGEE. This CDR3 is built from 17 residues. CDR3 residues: CASSAGLAGGPTYEQYF. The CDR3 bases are TGTGCCAGCAGCGCGGGACTAGCGGGGGGGCCGACCTACGAGCAGTACTTC.

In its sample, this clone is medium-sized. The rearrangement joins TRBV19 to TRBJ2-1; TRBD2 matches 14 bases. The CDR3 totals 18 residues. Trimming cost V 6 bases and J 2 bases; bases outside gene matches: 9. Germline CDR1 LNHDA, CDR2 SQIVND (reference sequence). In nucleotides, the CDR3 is TGTGCCAGTAGAAACGGACTAGCGGGGGGTACTGCCTACAATGAGCAGTTCTTC. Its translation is CASRNGLAGGTAYNEQFF.

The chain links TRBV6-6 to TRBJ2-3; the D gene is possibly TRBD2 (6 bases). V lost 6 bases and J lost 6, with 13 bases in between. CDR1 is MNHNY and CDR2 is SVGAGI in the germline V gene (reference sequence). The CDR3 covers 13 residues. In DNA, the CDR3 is TGTGCCAGCAGCCCGACTAGGGCGGATACGCAGTATTTT. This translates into CASSPTRADTQYF.

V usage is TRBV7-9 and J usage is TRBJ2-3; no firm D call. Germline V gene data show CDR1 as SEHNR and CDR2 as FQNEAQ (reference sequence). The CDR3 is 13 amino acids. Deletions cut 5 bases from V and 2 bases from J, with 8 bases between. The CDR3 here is CASSKVTTDTQYF. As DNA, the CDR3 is TGTGCCAGCAGCAAAGTCACCACAGATACGCAGTATTTT.

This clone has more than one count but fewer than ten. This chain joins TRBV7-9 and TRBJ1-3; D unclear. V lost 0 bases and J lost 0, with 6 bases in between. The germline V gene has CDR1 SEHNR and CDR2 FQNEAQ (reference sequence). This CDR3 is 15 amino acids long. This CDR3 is CASSLAGSSGNTIYF. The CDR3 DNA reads TGTGCCAGCAGCTTAGCTGGCAGCTCTGGAAACACCATATATTTT.

The CDR3 DNA reads as TGTGCCAGCAGCCTCGCTGGCAACAAAAACATTCAGTACTTC. Its translation: CASSLAGNKNIQYF. V usage is TRBV7-8 and J usage is TRBJ2-4; no reliable D call. V was shortened by 5 bases and J by 3 bases, with 11 bases between the two germline ends. The CDR3 runs 14 residues. From germline, CDR1 is SGHVS and CDR2 FQNEAQ.

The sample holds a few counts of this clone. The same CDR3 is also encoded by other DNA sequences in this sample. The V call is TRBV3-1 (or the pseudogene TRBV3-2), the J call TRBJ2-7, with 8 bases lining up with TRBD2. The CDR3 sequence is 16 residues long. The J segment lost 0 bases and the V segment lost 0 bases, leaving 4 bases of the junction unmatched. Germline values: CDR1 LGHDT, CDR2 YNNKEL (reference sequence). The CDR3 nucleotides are TGTGCCAGCAGCCAAGAGGGGGCGGGGGGCTCCTACGAGCAGTACTTC. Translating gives CASSQEGAGGSYEQYF.

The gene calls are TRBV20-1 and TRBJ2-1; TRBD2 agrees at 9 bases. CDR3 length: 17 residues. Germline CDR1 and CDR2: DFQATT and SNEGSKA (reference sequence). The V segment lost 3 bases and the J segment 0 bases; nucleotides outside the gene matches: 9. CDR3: CSASSSGDLSSYNEQFF. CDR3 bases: TGCAGTGCTAGTTCTAGCGGGGACCTGAGCTCCTACAATGAGCAGTTCTTC.

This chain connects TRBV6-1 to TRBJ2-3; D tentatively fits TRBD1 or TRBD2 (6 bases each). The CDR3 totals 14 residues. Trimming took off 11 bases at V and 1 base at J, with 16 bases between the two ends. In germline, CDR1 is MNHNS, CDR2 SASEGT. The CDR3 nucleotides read TGTGCCCTTGGGGGGCGAAGGGGCACAGATACGCAGTATTTT. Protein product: CALGGRRGTDTQYF.

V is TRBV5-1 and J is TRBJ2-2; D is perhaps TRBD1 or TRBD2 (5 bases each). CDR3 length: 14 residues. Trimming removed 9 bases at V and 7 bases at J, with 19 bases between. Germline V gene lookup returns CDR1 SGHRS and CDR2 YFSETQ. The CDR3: CATALEGHGGELFF. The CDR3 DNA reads TGCGCCACAGCCCTAGAGGGGCATGGCGGGGAGCTGTTTTTT.

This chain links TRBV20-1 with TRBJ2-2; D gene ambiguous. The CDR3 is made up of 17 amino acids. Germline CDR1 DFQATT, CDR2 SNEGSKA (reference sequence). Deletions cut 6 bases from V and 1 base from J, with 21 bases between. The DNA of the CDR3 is TGCAGTGCCAGTCCTGGCTCGTCTGGCGGGAACACCGGGGAGCTGTTTTTT. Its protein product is CSASPGSSGGNTGELFF.

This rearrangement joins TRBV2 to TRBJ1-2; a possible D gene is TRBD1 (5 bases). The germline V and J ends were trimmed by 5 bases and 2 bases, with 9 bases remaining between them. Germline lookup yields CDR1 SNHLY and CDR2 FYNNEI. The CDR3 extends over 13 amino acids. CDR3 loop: CASSTGLNYGYTF. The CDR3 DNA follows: TGTGCCAGCAGTACAGGTTTAAACTATGGCTACACCTTC.

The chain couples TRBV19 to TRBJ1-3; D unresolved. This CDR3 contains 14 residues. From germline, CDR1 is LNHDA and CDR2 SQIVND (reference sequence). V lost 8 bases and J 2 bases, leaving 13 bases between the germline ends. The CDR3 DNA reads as TGTGCCAGTGCTGAGGGCAGCGCTGGAAACACCATATATTTT. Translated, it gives CASAEGSAGNTIYF.

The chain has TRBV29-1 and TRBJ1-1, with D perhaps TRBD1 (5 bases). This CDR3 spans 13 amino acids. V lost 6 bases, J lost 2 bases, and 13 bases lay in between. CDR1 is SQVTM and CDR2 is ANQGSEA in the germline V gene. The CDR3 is CSVGVGGNTEAFF. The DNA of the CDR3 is TGCAGCGTGGGGGTTGGGGGAAACACTGAAGCTTTCTTT.

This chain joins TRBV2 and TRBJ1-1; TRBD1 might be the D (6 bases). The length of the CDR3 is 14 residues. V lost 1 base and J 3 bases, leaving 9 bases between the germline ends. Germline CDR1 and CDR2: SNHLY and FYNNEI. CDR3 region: CASSEGGRDTEAFF. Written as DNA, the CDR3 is TGTGCCAGCAGTGAAGGGGGGCGGGACACTGAAGCTTTCTTT.

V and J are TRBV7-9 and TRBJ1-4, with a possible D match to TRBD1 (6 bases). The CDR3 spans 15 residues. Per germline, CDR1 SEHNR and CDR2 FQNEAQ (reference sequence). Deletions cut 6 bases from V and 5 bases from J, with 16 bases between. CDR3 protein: CASSYGTRSNEKLFF. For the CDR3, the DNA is TGTGCCAGCAGTTACGGGACAAGGTCGAATGAAAAACTGTTTTTT.

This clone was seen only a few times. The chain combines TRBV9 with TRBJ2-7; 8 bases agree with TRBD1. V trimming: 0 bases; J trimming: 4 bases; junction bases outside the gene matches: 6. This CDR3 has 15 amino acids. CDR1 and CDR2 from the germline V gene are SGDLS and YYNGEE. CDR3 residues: CASSVEVGTGYEQYF. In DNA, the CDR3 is TGTGCCAGCAGCGTAGAAGTGGGGACAGGATACGAGCAGTACTTC.

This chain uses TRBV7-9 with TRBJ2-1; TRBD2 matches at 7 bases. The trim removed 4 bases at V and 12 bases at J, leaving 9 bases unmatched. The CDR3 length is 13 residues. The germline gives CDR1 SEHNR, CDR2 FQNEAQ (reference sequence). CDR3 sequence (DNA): TGTGCCAGCAGCTCCGGGGGTCCGGGGGGGCAGTTCTTC. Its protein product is CASSSGGPGGQFF. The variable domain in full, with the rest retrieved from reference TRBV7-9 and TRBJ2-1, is DTGVSQNPRHKITKRGQNVTFRCDPISEHNRLYWYRQTLGQGPEFLTYFQNEAQLEKSRLLSDRFSAERPKGSFSTLEIQRTEQGDSAMYLCASSSGGPGGQFFGPGTRLTVL.